This T cell receptor (beta chain) was retrieved from a study of a mutant IDH1 vaccine in newly diagnosed glioma. The time point here: week 11, during vaccination. Doses of 300 ug of mutant IDH1 20-mer peptide were given with topical imiquimod. Clones were read by immunoSEQ multiplex PCR, and TCRdb kept only the in-frame ones, dropping some. The repertoire holds approximately 110,000 clones, with almost 90% as singletons. This clone was counted a single time. Its cognate antigen is unknown. V lost 5 bases and J 0 bases, leaving 15 bases between the germline ends. This CDR3 is built from 16 residues. The germline gives CDR1 SGHVS, CDR2 FQNEAQ.

The V gene is TRBV7-8, the J gene TRBJ2-3; D remains unclear. Specimen: PBMCs, collected from a glioma patient whose treatment included an IDH1 peptide vaccine. The source is a woman between 45 and 65 years old with glioma. The CDR3 here is CASSPRPRASTDTQYF. The CDR3 bases are TGTGCCAGCAGCCCCAGGCCCCGCGCGAGCACAGATACGCAGTATTTT. The full variable domain, completed using reference TRBV7-8 and TRBJ2-3, is GAGVSQSPRYKVAKRGQDVALRCDPISGHVSLFWYQQALGQGPEFLTYFQNEAQLDKSGLPSDRFFAERPEGSVSTLKIQRTQQEDSAVYLCASSPRPRASTDTQYFGPGTRLTVL.